These 5 T cell receptor beta chains share one sample of origin, sequenced in a study of cytomegalovirus exposure and HLA in healthy donors. PCR employed 60 Vbeta and 13 Jbeta primers. Generated by immunoSEQ multiplex PCR, the TCRdb table keeps only in-frame clones and is missing some. The repertoire table contains 90,000 to 120,000 clones. The sample was PBMCs. The receptors stem from a man aged 45-60 years in good health and CMV-seronegative.

This chain links TRBV5-4 with TRBJ1-4, with a possible D match to TRBD1 (5 bases). The CDR3 length is 14 residues. Germline lookup yields CDR1 SGHNT and CDR2 YYREEE (reference sequence). V lost 4 bases, J lost 0 bases, and 7 bases lay in between. This CDR3 reads CASSGGATNEKLFF. The DNA for the CDR3 is TGTGCCAGCAGCGGGGGGGCAACTAATGAAAAACTGTTTTTT.

V usage is TRBV25-1 and J usage is TRBJ2-7; D is possibly TRBD1 (5 bases). The germline V and J ends were trimmed by 4 bases and 7 bases, with 14 bases remaining between them. Germline loops: CDR1 MGHDK, CDR2 SYGVNS. The CDR3 has 13 amino acids. The DNA for the CDR3 is TGTGCCAGCAGTGGAACAGGTTTGAGGGAGCAGTACTTC. As protein: CASSGTGLREQYF.

The chain joins TRBV6-5 to TRBJ1-1; 7 bases are shared with TRBD1. Germline V lookup: CDR1 MNHEY, CDR2 SVGAGI. CDR3 length: 13 residues. The junction had 8 bases not matched to a gene; V was cut back by 6 bases and J by 7 bases. CDR3 DNA: TGTGCCAGCAGCCCTCGGACAGGCCTTGAAGCTTTCTTT. This codes for CASSPRTGLEAFF.

The chain joins TRBV5-8 to TRBJ2-5; a possible D gene is TRBD1 (6 bases). CDR1 SGHTS and CDR2 YDEGEE come from the germline V gene. The CDR3 length is 13 residues. The ends were cut back, 5 bases at V and 5 bases at J, with 13 bases in the middle. DNA of the CDR3: TGTGCCAGCAGGCCCAGGGGCGTGGAGACCCAGTACTTC. Residues: CASRPRGVETQYF.

The V call is TRBV5-1, the J call TRBJ1-3; D is perhaps TRBD1 (5 bases). Trimming shortened V by 3 bases and J by 4 bases, and 17 bases separated the two germline ends. CDR3 length equals 16 residues. Germline values: CDR1 SGHRS, CDR2 YFSETQ. DNA for the CDR3: TGCGCCAGCAGCTCGACCGACAGTCCAGTCGGAAACACCATATATTTT. Amino acid sequence: CASSSTDSPVGNTIYF.